This T cell receptor (beta chain) was captured by sequencing in a study of blood T cell repertoires in COVID-19. Study summary: Acute and convalescent COVID-19 samples came from the United States, Italy and Spain.

In the authors' workflow: Counts of nucleated cells, estimated from reference gene primer amplification, were obtained. TCRdb's table, derived via immunoSEQ multiplex PCR, lists solely in-frame clones and lacks some. V and J calls and clone size are those listed in that table; D and trimming were worked out from the DNA. Of around 260,000 clones listed, roughly 86% are singletons. V dropped 1 base and J dropped 9 bases, with 16 bases sitting between them. This CDR3 region has 15 residues. CDR1 and CDR2 from the germline V gene are SGHTA and FQGNSA. The chain uses TRBV7-2 and TRBJ2-1; D may be TRBD2 (6 bases). Sequencing used peripheral blood. This TCR was recovered from a woman aged 60-75 years with COVID-19, enrolled during active disease. CDR3 region: CASSLVQGSGTEQFF. The CDR3 DNA is TGTGCCAGCAGCTTAGTTCAGGGTAGCGGCACTGAGCAGTTCTTC.